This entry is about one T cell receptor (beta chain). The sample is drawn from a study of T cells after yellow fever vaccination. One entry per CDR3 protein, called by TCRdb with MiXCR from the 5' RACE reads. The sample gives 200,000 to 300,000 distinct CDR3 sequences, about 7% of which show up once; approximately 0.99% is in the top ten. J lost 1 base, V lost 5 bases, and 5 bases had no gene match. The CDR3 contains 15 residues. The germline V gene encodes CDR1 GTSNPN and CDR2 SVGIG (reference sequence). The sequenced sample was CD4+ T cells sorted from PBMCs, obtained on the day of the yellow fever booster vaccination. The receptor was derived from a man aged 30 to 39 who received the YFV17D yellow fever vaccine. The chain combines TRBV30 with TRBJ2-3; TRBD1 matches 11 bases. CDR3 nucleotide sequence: TGTGCCTGGGGACAGGGGGCCTCTGGCACAGATACGCAGTATTTT. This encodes CAWGQGASGTDTQYF.